This T cell receptor beta chain originates from a study of PD-1 blockade in classical Hodgkin lymphoma. Sample time point: newly diagnosed, previously untreated cHL patient sample. CD4+ T cells were purified from thawed PBMCs by magnetic negative selection. Assay used: immunoSEQ multiplex PCR; TCRdb lists only in-frame clones, some missing. The sample lists roughly 16,000 clones, 92% occurring once. The sample holds a few counts of this clone. The antigen is unknown. General study points: Reported findings placed baseline TCR diversity lower in newly diagnosed patients (compared with healthy donors).

The sequence was obtained from a human donor with classical Hodgkin lymphoma. What was sequenced was CD4+ T cells from blood.

The CDR3 loop reads CASSGGQNYGYTF. Written as DNA, the CDR3 is TGTGCCAGCAGCGGGGGACAGAACTATGGCTACACCTTC. V is TRBV28 and J is TRBJ1-2, with 7 bases aligning to TRBD1. This CDR3 spans 13 amino acids. V was clipped by 6 bases and J by 2 bases; unmatched bases: 3. Germline-derived CDR1 and CDR2 are MDHEN and SYDVKM.